The T cell receptor beta chain described here comes from a study of cytomegalovirus exposure and HLA in healthy donors. Study results and limitations: Researchers counted around 180 TCR beta chains as cytomegalovirus-associated. First-cohort TCR clusters tended to co-occur in the roughly 120 validation repertoires, a later analysis found. It was reportedly the case that the classifier diagnosed cytomegalovirus status with high specificity and sensitivity.

The table came from immunoSEQ multiplex PCR; TCRdb's copy has only in-frame clones and leaves some out. The sample has some 110,000 clones, about 91% seen once. Notes on this clone: What it binds is not known.

Trimming removed 6 bases from V and 5 bases from J; junction bases left unmatched: 7. Germline CDR1 reads MNHNY; CDR2 reads SVGAGI (reference sequence). CDR3 size: 15 residues. The sequence derives from a man aged 18 to 30 in good health and CMV-seronegative. The V call is TRBV6-6, the J call TRBJ2-1; 10 bases match TRBD2. Sequenced sample: PBMCs. CDR3: CASRDSGGGDNEQFF. CDR3 coding DNA: TGTGCCAGCAGGGACAGCGGGGGGGGCGACAATGAGCAGTTCTTC.